This TCR beta chain was identified in a study of T cells in tumors after PD-1 blockade (dated by TCRdb to 2018 to 2020). In the study overall: Patients were excluded if they had prior checkpoint blockade, use of systemic immunosuppressants, or recent radiotherapy or other anti-cancer therapy within 4 weeks. Some patients also continued taking vismodegib 150 mg daily during anti-PD-1 treatment. An average of roughly 27,000 TCR templates (range about 500-99,264) and 6,000 to 6,500 unique clonotypes was obtained for tumor samples, about 21-fold deeper than single-cell TCR sequencing. Paired single-cell RNA and TCR sequencing was done in the study on site-matched tumors from patients with BCC or SCC, both before and after anti-PD-1 therapy. Clinical response was assessed using RECIST version 1.1. Study-wide findings and limitations: Exhausted CD8+ clones expanded after therapy were found to be mostly novel clonotypes undetected pre-treatment, suggesting clonal replacement rather than reinvigoration of pre-existing clones. In squamous cell carcinoma, about 50% of expanded exhausted clones were novel, compared with 25% to 35% of other expanded CD8+ clones. Clonal replacement was seen only when comparing pre- and post-treatment samples and not when comparing two pre-treatment samples, which argues against artifacts from biopsy timing or location. Where the novel T cell clones came from was not determined, and possible sources could include lymphoid organs or rare unexpanded clones inside the tumor or in the tumor periphery. Roughly two fifths of TCR clonotypes from the tumor were detected in blood, and certain novel exhausted tumor clones were present in blood collected before treatment, which suggests recruitment from the periphery.

As to this clone: No antigen is known for it. Base qualities are not recorded, but no much larger clone differs from it by a single base.

Deep TCRbeta sequencing was performed with the immunoSEQ platform. The source study handled its data this way. For further analysis, only productive rearrangements were exported out of the immunoSEQ Analyzer. A two-sided binomial test at Bonferroni-corrected P below 0.01 was used to call clones with significant expansion or contraction between timepoints. T cell phenotypes were assigned to bulk TCRbeta clonotypes by matching the clonotypes to single-cell RNA+TCR-seq clones with the same TCRbeta sequence. Tumor enrichment of a clone was calculated by dividing the clone's tumor frequency by the clone's PBMC frequency, both taken from bulk TCR sequencing. GLIPH was used to sort TCRs into specificity groups, which are clusters of distinct TCRs that likely recognize common antigens through shared CDR3 motifs. Not all clones reach the TCRdb copy of this immuneACCESS table, which keeps in-frame sequences only. Checked studies attribute under half of the gap to unresolved V genes and leave the rest unexplained. V, J and clone size reflect that table, while D and trimming were determined from the DNA. This sample gives 11,000 to 15,000 clones in total; 55% to 70% of them show up just once. Roughly 30% of the sample rests with the top ten.

CDR1 SGHNT and CDR2 YENEEA are derived from the germline V gene. V is trimmed back by 6 bases and J by 0 bases, and the junction contains 5 bases that no gene match accounts for. From cysteine to phenylalanine, the CDR3 is 15 amino acids long. Only the CDR3 region is kept as DNA, spanning 45 bases read in frame from base 1. The label giving this sample's time point can be read as: after anti-PD-1 therapy. The tumor biopsies were site-matched, meaning the biopsies were taken from the same primary tumor before and after PD-1 blockade. Pembrolizumab 200 mg every 3 weeks or cemiplimab 350 mg every 2 weeks was administered to patients. Post-treatment squamous cell carcinoma samples were obtained on average 31 days after treatment start, capturing early T cell dynamics. Genomic DNA extracted from tumor biopsies or peripheral blood was used for bulk TCRbeta sequencing, with input ranging from about 600 ng to 6,500 ng. Leftover biopsy material went through bulk TCRbeta sequencing, with the goal of boosting sensitivity for rare clonotypes relative to single-cell TCR sequencing. Every patient was a poor candidate for surgical resection and had histologically proven advanced or metastatic basal or squamous cell carcinoma. Serial tumor biopsies during anti-PD-1 treatment were taken from the 4 patients who made up the squamous cell carcinoma cohort. Fresh biopsies came from the site of the primary tumor, and part of the tissue was kept in RNAlater for exome and bulk TCR sequencing.

The TCR was taken from a human donor with cutaneous squamous cell carcinoma. Sample: tumor tissue, taken after anti-PD-1 treatment. This chain is built from TRBV11-3 and TRBJ2-1; 7 bases in the junction line up with TRBD2. At the DNA level, the sequence is TGTGCCAGCAGGTTACGCGGGGGCTCCTACAATGAGCAGTTCTTC. Its coded protein is CASRLRGGSYNEQFF.